Listed here are 17 T cell receptor beta chains from one sample, sequenced in a study of graft-versus-host responses after intestinal transplantation. Their specific antigens are unknown. Assay: immunoSEQ multiplex PCR; the TCRdb copy retains only in-frame clones and omits some. The data show 93,000 or so clones, with 93% seen just once and approximately 1.2% held by the top ten. Specimen: unstimulated CD8+ T cells sorted from spleen or lymph node cells, collected before intestinal transplant. Receptors originate from a human donor who received an intestinal transplant.

This chain links TRBV5-1 with TRBJ1-2; D call uncertain. The CDR3 is 17 amino acids. Germline V lookup: CDR1 SGHRS, CDR2 YFSETQ. The V end lost 2 bases, the J end lost 4 bases, and 21 bases lay between the germline ends. The CDR3 nucleotides are TGCGCCAGCAGCTTACCCCGGCTGGCCCTAGGATCCTATGGCTACACCTTC. Protein product: CASSLPRLALGSYGYTF.

V is TRBV4-1 and J is TRBJ2-1, with D perhaps TRBD1 or TRBD2 (6 bases each). Trimming removed 4 bases at V and 5 bases at J, with 21 bases between. Germline V lookup: CDR1 MGHRA, CDR2 YSYEKL. CDR3 length: 17 residues. The DNA for the CDR3 is TGCGCCAGCAGCCCACCACGGGGGCCGTCGGAGAACAATGAGCAGTTCTTC. Translated: CASSPPRGPSENNEQFF.

The chain recombines TRBV7-9 with TRBJ2-3, with D perhaps matching TRBD2 (6 bases). The CDR3 loop spans 18 amino acids. Germline values: CDR1 SEHNR, CDR2 FQNEAQ (reference sequence). V was shortened by 5 bases and J by 6 bases, with 27 bases between the two germline ends. The CDR3 is CASSRLSFGTFRWDTQYF. The CDR3 region has the DNA TGTGCCAGCAGCCGTCTCTCGTTCGGGACTTTCCGATGGGATACGCAGTATTTT.

This clone has only one observation. The J gene is TRBJ2-3, the V gene TRBV7-6; D perhaps matches TRBD1 (6 bases). CDR1 SGHVS and CDR2 FNYEAQ come from the germline V gene. This CDR3 is 19 amino acids long. V was clipped by 1 base and J by 3 bases, with 23 bases between them. CDR3 in DNA: TGTGCCAGCAGCTTAGGTATCACCACTGGGGGCGCAGGGACAGATACGCAGTATTTT. Its protein product is CASSLGITTGGAGTDTQYF. The full variable domain, with the rest looked up from reference TRBV7-6 and TRBJ2-3, is GAGVSQSPRYKVTKRGQDVALRCDPISGHVSLYWYRQALGQGPEFLTYFNYEAQQDKSGLPNDRFSAERPEGSISTLTIQRTEQRDSAMYRCASSLGITTGGAGTDTQYFGPGTRLTVL.

The chain carries TRBV4-1 and TRBJ2-5; D is unclear. The germline gives CDR1 MGHRA, CDR2 YSYEKL. Trimming removed 1 base at V and 7 bases at J, with 7 bases between. CDR3 size: 12 residues. The chain's CDR3 is CASSQVGVTQYF. Written as DNA, the CDR3 is TGCGCCAGCAGCCAAGTTGGAGTGACCCAGTACTTC.

The chain links TRBV30 to TRBJ2-7, with TRBD2 matching 8 bases. Germline V gene data show CDR1 as GTSNPN and CDR2 as SVGIG (reference sequence). The V and J ends lost 0 bases and 0 bases, in that order; junction bases with no gene match: 1. This CDR3 region has 14 residues. CDR3 in DNA: TGTGCCTGGAGTGTAGGGACTAGCTCCTACGAGCAGTACTTC. Translating it yields CAWSVGTSSYEQYF.

The chain uses TRBV5-5 and TRBJ2-7; no clear D gene. In germline, CDR1 is SGHKS, CDR2 YYEKEE (reference sequence). This CDR3 region has 12 residues. The V end was cut by 1 base, the J end by 5 bases, with 7 bases between. CDR3 nucleotides: TGTGCCAGCAGCTTGACGGGTGACGAGCAGTACTTC. It is translated as CASSLTGDEQYF.

This clone was observed a few times. The chain employs TRBV7-9 and TRBJ2-1; the D is unclear. CDR3 length: 12 residues. The V end lost 1 base, the J end lost 3 bases, and 1 base lay between the germline ends. Germline V lookup: CDR1 SEHNR, CDR2 FQNEAQ (reference sequence). CDR3 protein: CASSLGYNEQFF. The CDR3 DNA follows: TGTGCCAGCAGCTTAGGCTACAATGAGCAGTTCTTC. Looking up the rest from reference TRBV7-9 and TRBJ2-1 gives the full variable domain: DTGVSQNPRHKITKRGQNVTFRCDPISEHNRLYWYRQTLGQGPEFLTYFQNEAQLEKSRLLSDRFSAERPKGSFSTLEIQRTEQGDSAMYLCASSLGYNEQFFGPGTRLTVL.

The J gene is TRBJ2-2, the V gene TRBV6-5, with D possibly matching TRBD1 (6 bases). The CDR3 spans 13 residues. Trimming left V 6 bases short and J 4 bases short, with 9 bases between. Germline CDR1 MNHEY, CDR2 SVGAGI. Written as DNA, the CDR3 is TGTGCCAGCAGAGCAGGGGTCACCGGGGAGCTGTTTTTT. This encodes CASRAGVTGELFF.

The J gene is TRBJ2-7, the V gene TRBV5-1; a possible D gene is TRBD1 (6 bases). The V gene lost 2 bases and the J gene lost 2 bases, with 11 bases spanning the gap. Germline-derived CDR1 and CDR2 are SGHRS and YFSETQ. The length of the CDR3 is 14 residues. The CDR3 DNA is TGCGCCAGCAGCTTAGAGGACAGTGCCTACGAGCAGTACTTC. Protein product: CASSLEDSAYEQYF.

The chain is built from TRBV9 and TRBJ1-1; D is ambiguous. CDR1 is SGDLS and CDR2 is YYNGEE in the germline V gene. V lost 7 bases to trimming and J lost 2 bases, with 9 bases between them. The CDR3 covers 12 residues. This CDR3 is CASGSGNTEAFF. CDR3 nucleotides: TGTGCCAGCGGATCCGGTAACACTGAAGCTTTCTTT.

The CDR3 region is CASSFQTTNEKLFF. CDR3 sequence (DNA): TGTGCCAGCAGCTTCCAGACAACTAATGAAAAACTGTTTTTT. The chain has TRBV5-5 and TRBJ1-4; D ambiguous. V lost 2 bases, J lost 0 bases, and 5 bases lay in between. The CDR3 loop spans 14 amino acids. Germline V gives CDR1 SGHKS, CDR2 YYEKEE (reference sequence).

The CDR3 region is CASSAGDSLHF. As DNA, the CDR3 is TGTGCCAGTTCAGCGGGGGATTCCCTCCACTTT. The gene calls are TRBV19 and TRBJ1-6; D is possibly TRBD1 (5 bases). The CDR3 contains 11 residues. The V gene lost 8 bases and the J gene lost 14 bases, with 13 bases spanning the gap. From germline, CDR1 is LNHDA and CDR2 SQIVND (reference sequence).

The chain is built from TRBV7-9 and TRBJ2-1; possibly TRBD2 for D (6 bases). Trimming left V 5 bases short and J 6 bases short, with 11 bases between. The CDR3 consists of 13 residues. Germline loops: CDR1 SEHNR, CDR2 FQNEAQ (reference sequence). The CDR3 region is CASSGQTSNEQFF. For the CDR3, the DNA is TGTGCCAGCAGCGGCCAGACTAGCAATGAGCAGTTCTTC. The entire variable domain, with the rest obtained from reference TRBV7-9 and TRBJ2-1, is as follows: DTGVSQNPRHKITKRGQNVTFRCDPISEHNRLYWYRQTLGQGPEFLTYFQNEAQLEKSRLLSDRFSAERPKGSFSTLEIQRTEQGDSAMYLCASSGQTSNEQFFGPGTRLTVL.

This clone was detected only once. The chain has TRBV29-1 and TRBJ1-2; TRBD1 aligns across 8 bases. V was pared by 4 bases and J by 4 bases, with 8 bases of the junction left unmatched. CDR1 and CDR2 from the germline V gene are SQVTM and ANQGSEA. This CDR3 has 14 amino acids. The CDR3 here is CSVVPRGQGYGYTF. The CDR3 DNA sequence: TGCAGCGTTGTCCCCAGGGGGCAGGGCTATGGCTACACCTTC.

The chain carries TRBV28 and TRBJ2-3; no definite D call. The CDR3 is 17 amino acids. Germline values: CDR1 MDHEN, CDR2 SYDVKM. V was clipped by 3 bases and J by 0 bases, with 16 bases between them. The CDR3 nucleotides read TGTGCCAGCAGTTTCACTAAGATTACTGGGAGCACAGATACGCAGTATTTT. Protein sequence: CASSFTKITGSTDTQYF.

This clone is a singleton in its sample. The J gene is TRBJ1-1, the V gene TRBV30; 7 bases are a match to TRBD1. Per germline, CDR1 GTSNPN and CDR2 SVGIG (reference sequence). J was trimmed by 5 bases and V by 0 bases; bases with no gene match: 6. The CDR3 loop spans 14 amino acids. The CDR3 DNA follows: TGTGCCTGGAGTGTGGGGTCAGGGGGGACTGAAGCTTTCTTT. Translation gives CAWSVGSGGTEAFF.